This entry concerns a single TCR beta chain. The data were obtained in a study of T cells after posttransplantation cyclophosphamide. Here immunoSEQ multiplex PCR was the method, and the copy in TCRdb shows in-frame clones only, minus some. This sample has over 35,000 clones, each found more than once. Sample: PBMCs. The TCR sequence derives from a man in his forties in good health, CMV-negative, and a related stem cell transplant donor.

In nucleotides, the CDR3 is TGTGCCAGCAGGGTCCTAGCGGGGGGGGTATACAATGAGCAGTTCTTC. Translating gives CASRVLAGGVYNEQFF. The gene calls are TRBV7-8 and TRBJ2-1, with 12 bases aligning to TRBD2. Trimming cost V 6 bases and J 4 bases; bases outside gene matches: 7. CDR1 is SGHVS and CDR2 is FQNEAQ in the germline V gene. This CDR3 is built from 16 residues.